Presented here are 27 T cell receptor beta chains from one specimen sequenced in a study of molecular identifiers for immune sequencing clone quantification. TCRdb processed the PCR reads anew with MiXCR; each CDR3 protein has one entry. The sample has about 640,000 distinct CDR3 sequences, 20% seen once. The material sequenced was naive CD8+ T cells from blood, with Jurkat cell RNA spiked in. Subset indicated: FACS-sorted CD8+CD4-CCR7+CD45RA+ naive T cells. These receptors all come from a human donor in good health. Some libraries in this study had Jurkat cell RNA spiked in.

This clonotype came up many times. The V and J genes are TRBV11-2 and TRBJ2-5; 8 nucleotides agree with TRBD2. J was trimmed by 4 bases and V by 6 bases; bases with no gene match: 7. In germline, CDR1 is SGHAT, CDR2 FQNNGV. The CDR3 loop spans 14 amino acids. CDR3 bases: TGTGCCAGCAGTTCCAATAGCGGGGCAGAGACCCAGTACTTC. Translating gives CASSSNSGAETQYF.

With respect to this clonotype: This may come from a read error, since a much larger clone is one base off. The chain is built from TRBV10-2 and TRBJ1-1; 7 bases are shared with TRBD1. The CDR3 totals 14 residues. V lost 1 base and J lost 10; bases outside the gene matches: 9. Germline V gene data show CDR1 as WSHSY and CDR2 as SAAADI. The CDR3 nucleotides read TGCGCCAGCAGTGAGTGGGCGGGACAGATTGGAGCTTTCTTT. Translation: CASSEWAGQIGAFF.

This clonotype was observed many times. The chain couples TRBV6-5 to TRBJ1-2; unclear D gene. The CDR3 has 14 residues. Trimming stripped 8 bases from V and 3 bases from J, with 16 bases between. Germline assignment: CDR1 MNHEY and CDR2 SVGAGI. DNA for the CDR3: TGTGCCAGCGGAGATATAGGAATCTACTATGGCTACACCTTC. Translating it yields CASGDIGIYYGYTF.

This clonotype was observed at least ten times. The chain combines TRBV13 with TRBJ1-1, with 8 bases aligning to TRBD1. The J segment lost 1 base and the V segment lost 3 bases, leaving 4 bases of the junction unmatched. The germline V gene has CDR1 PRHDT and CDR2 FYEKMQ (reference sequence). The CDR3 spans 15 residues. CDR3 loop: CASSFYQGANTEAFF. As DNA, the CDR3 is TGTGCCAGCAGCTTTTATCAGGGGGCGAACACTGAAGCTTTCTTT.

This clonotype was detected ten times or more. J is TRBJ1-5 and V is TRBV7-9; no firm D call. This CDR3 contains 13 residues. Trimming removed 5 bases from V and 4 bases from J, with 9 bases in between. Germline loops: CDR1 SEHNR, CDR2 FQNEAQ (reference sequence). As DNA, the CDR3 is TGTGCCAGCAGCCCAGACCGTAATCAGCCCCAGCATTTT. Translated, it gives CASSPDRNQPQHF.

This clonotype appeared once. This may be a read error: a much more frequent sequence differs by one nucleotide. The V gene is TRBV20-1, the J gene TRBJ2-7, with TRBD1 matching over 11 bases. V dropped 1 base and J dropped 7; count of bases not matched to a gene: 6. Germline CDR1 and CDR2: DFQATT and SNEGSKA (reference sequence). The CDR3 has 14 amino acids. CDR3 loop: CSARVRGTGGEQYF. CDR3 in DNA: TGCAGTGCTAGAGTGAGAGGGACAGGGGGAGAGCAGTACTTC.

This clonotype has at least ten counts. V is TRBV7-9 and J is TRBJ1-3, with a weak D call TRBD1 (5 bases). The CDR3 is 15 residues long. The germline V gene encodes CDR1 SEHNR and CDR2 FQNEAQ (reference sequence). The V and J ends lost 5 bases and 3 bases respectively, with 14 bases between them. CDR3 residues: CASSPPGLDGNTIYF. The CDR3 DNA reads TGTGCCAGCAGCCCACCGGGGCTAGATGGAAACACCATATATTTT.

This clonotype was counted at least ten times. This chain uses TRBV20-1 with TRBJ2-7; D ambiguous. CDR1 and CDR2 (germline): DFQATT, SNEGSKA (reference sequence). The CDR3 runs 10 residues. Trimming took off 5 bases at V and 4 bases at J, with 6 bases between the two ends. The CDR3 bases are TGCAGTGCTTATGCGTACGAGCAGTACTTC. It codes for CSAYAYEQYF.

V is TRBV12-3 or TRBV12-4 and J is TRBJ2-7; 10 nucleotides align to TRBD1. This CDR3 is 16 amino acids long. J was trimmed by 3 bases and V by 0 bases; bases with no gene match: 5. This CDR3 is CASSLASTGGGYEQYF. The CDR3 DNA is TGTGCCAGCAGTTTAGCCTCGACAGGGGGCGGCTACGAGCAGTACTTC.

In this sample, this clonotype turned up many times. The chain couples TRBV20-1 to TRBJ2-3; 7 bases are a match to TRBD2. Trimming at V came to 0 bases and at J to 7 bases, leaving 7 bases not matched to a gene. CDR1 is DFQATT, CDR2 SNEGSKA, per germline (reference sequence). The CDR3 loop spans 14 amino acids. For the CDR3, the DNA is TGCAGTGCTAGAGAGCGCAGGGAGGGGCATACGCAGTATTTT. Its protein product is CSARERREGHTQYF.

This clonotype was counted only a few times. The V gene is TRBV13, the J gene TRBJ1-4, with no clear D. V was clipped by 0 bases and J by 1 base, with 6 bases between them. Germline CDR1 PRHDT, CDR2 FYEKMQ (reference sequence). The CDR3 is 15 residues long. CDR3 protein: CASSLGAGTNEKLFF. CDR3 nucleotide sequence: TGTGCCAGCAGCTTAGGTGCCGGAACTAATGAAAAACTGTTTTTT.

This clonotype showed up many times. The chain is built from TRBV7-8 and TRBJ2-5; D unclear. V was cut by 2 bases and J by 13 bases, with 20 bases left in between. Germline V gene lookup returns CDR1 SGHVS and CDR2 FQNEAQ. This CDR3 has 14 residues. CDR3 protein: CASSLLVGKDSPYF. In DNA form, the CDR3 reads TGTGCCAGCAGCTTACTCGTCGGCAAAGACTCCCCGTACTTC.

This clonotype has a count of ten or more. The chain is built from TRBV12-3 or TRBV12-4 and TRBJ2-7; TRBD1 is a possible D gene (5 bases). CDR3 length: 14 residues. Between the trimmed V and J ends, which lost 5 bases and 2 bases, there was a span of 13 bases. CDR3 in amino acids: CASSNQGPTYEQYF. DNA of the CDR3: TGTGCCAGCAGTAACCAGGGTCCGACCTACGAGCAGTACTTC.

V is TRBV7-8 and J is TRBJ2-7; D gene unclear. The CDR3 extends over 16 amino acids. Trimming cost V 1 base and J 0 bases, with 13 bases left between them. Per the germline V gene, CDR1 is SGHVS and CDR2 is FQNEAQ. The CDR3 is CASSLELVRASYEQYF. The CDR3 bases are TGTGCCAGCAGCTTAGAGTTGGTTCGGGCCTCCTACGAGCAGTACTTC.

Concerning this clonotype itself: Since a much larger clone is just one base distant, this may be a read error. The rearrangement links TRBV27 to TRBJ1-1; D unclear. This CDR3 has 14 residues. CDR1 is MNHEY, CDR2 SMNVEV, per germline (reference sequence). The CDR3 here is CTSSFNPSNTEAFF. The DNA for the CDR3 is TGTACCAGCAGTTTCAACCCCAGTAACACTGAAGCTTTCTTT.

This chain uses TRBV3-1 with TRBJ2-5; 12 positions agree with TRBD2. After removal of 0 bases from V and 5 bases from J, the junction contained 10 bases not matched to a gene. Germline lookup yields CDR1 LGHDT and CDR2 YNNKEL (reference sequence). CDR3 length: 18 residues. The CDR3 sequence: CASSQDLLAGGRGETQYF. In nucleotides, the CDR3 is TGTGCCAGCAGCCAAGATCTCCTAGCGGGGGGGCGAGGGGAGACCCAGTACTTC.

A word on this clonotype: At one of its ends the junction is not consistent with the germline gene, which may arise from a read error. This chain uses TRBV20-1 with TRBJ2-7; either TRBD1 or TRBD2 may fit D (5 bases each). Germline loops: CDR1 DFQATT, CDR2 SNEGSKA (reference sequence). The CDR3 extends over 14 amino acids. CDR3 nucleotide sequence: TGCAGTGTTAGAGACTGGGGGACCACCCACGAGCAGTACTTC. It translates to CSVRDWGTTHEQYF.

This clonotype came up many times. The genes are TRBV30 and TRBJ2-1; 7 positions match TRBD1. Germline V CDR1 and CDR2: GTSNPN, SVGIG (reference sequence). J lost 9 bases, V lost 4 bases, and 12 bases had no gene match. The CDR3 consists of 14 residues. This CDR3 reads CAWITDRAGGEQFF. The CDR3 DNA sequence: TGTGCCTGGATCACAGACAGGGCCGGCGGTGAGCAGTTCTTC.

In its sample, this clonotype was seen many times. The chain carries TRBV2 and TRBJ1-1; 8 nucleotides line up with TRBD1. V was pared by 6 bases and J by 1 base, with 4 bases of the junction left unmatched. Germline V gene lookup returns CDR1 SNHLY and CDR2 FYNNEI. The CDR3 sequence is 14 residues long. The DNA for the CDR3 is TGTGCCAGCAGATTAGGACAGGGGAACACTGAAGCTTTCTTT. Encoded protein: CASRLGQGNTEAFF.

This clonotype showed up just a few times. CDR3 DNA: TGTGCCAGTAGTCTTGAACTACACGTATTCGCCACAGATACGCAGTATTTT. Protein: CASSLELHVFATDTQYF. The rearrangement links TRBV19 to TRBJ2-3; D remains ambiguous. Germline CDR1 LNHDA, CDR2 SQIVND (reference sequence). CDR3 length: 17 residues. Trimming cost V 5 bases and J 2 bases, with 20 bases left between them.

This clonotype was counted ten times or more. V and J are TRBV20-1 and TRBJ2-5; D is unclear. Per the germline V gene, CDR1 is DFQATT and CDR2 is SNEGSKA (reference sequence). The CDR3 totals 13 residues. The germline V and J ends were trimmed by 4 bases and 5 bases, with 14 bases remaining between them. DNA for the CDR3: TGCAGTGCTACTCCTAGGTTGGAGGAGACCCAGTACTTC. It yields the protein CSATPRLEETQYF.

Comment on this clonotype: This may be a read error, as it is one base from a much larger clone. The V gene is TRBV19, the J gene TRBJ2-3; 10 positions match TRBD1. The CDR3 contains 15 residues. CDR1 and CDR2 from the germline V gene are LNHDA and SQIVND (reference sequence). The CDR3 region has the DNA TGTGCCAGTGGTATTGGGACAGGGGTCCTCGATACGCAGTATTTT. Translated: CASGIGTGVLDTQYF.

This clonotype has a handful of counts. The V and J genes are TRBV27 and TRBJ1-5; D not resolved. Germline CDR1 reads MNHEY; CDR2 reads SMNVEV (reference sequence). V was clipped by 6 bases and J by 5 bases, with 5 bases between them. The CDR3 is 11 residues long. The CDR3 reads CASSPYQPQHF. DNA of the CDR3: TGTGCCAGCAGCCCCTATCAGCCCCAGCATTTT.

Concerning this clonotype: The junction shows a germline mismatch at one end, possibly a read error. The chain links TRBV5-6 to TRBJ1-5; D call uncertain. The CDR3 runs 16 residues. CDR1 is SGHDT and CDR2 is YYEEEE in the germline V gene. CDR3 amino acids: CASSWGGVTSDQPQHF. Here the CDR3 DNA reads TGTGCCAGCAGCTGGGGTGGAGTCACTAGCGATCAGCCCCAGCATTTT.

The table lists this clonotype with many counts. This rearrangement joins TRBV12-3 or TRBV12-4 to TRBJ2-3; D not resolved. The CDR3 length is 14 residues. V shed 6 bases and J shed 3 bases, with 13 bases lying between them. As DNA, the CDR3 is TGTGCCAGCAGGCAGGTGGGGTCGACAGATACGCAGTATTTT. Amino acids: CASRQVGSTDTQYF.

At least ten counts were recorded for this clonotype. This sequence joins TRBV6-6 and TRBJ2-3, with D uncertain. Trimming shortened V by 4 bases and J by 2 bases, and 16 bases separated the two germline ends. This CDR3 contains 16 residues. Per the germline V gene, CDR1 is MNHNY and CDR2 is SVGAGI (reference sequence). The CDR3 DNA sequence: TGTGCCAGCAGTTCAGATAGGACCTTTCCCACAGATACGCAGTATTTT. Protein product: CASSSDRTFPTDTQYF.

The chain recombines TRBV10-2 with TRBJ2-3; 9 bases map to TRBD2. The CDR3 loop spans 13 amino acids. V shed 7 bases, J shed 6 bases, and the junction held 5 bases outside the gene matches. Germline V gene data show CDR1 as WSHSY and CDR2 as SAAADI. For the CDR3, the DNA is TGCGCCAGCATGGGCGGGAGGGTGGATACGCAGTATTTT. This translates into CASMGGRVDTQYF.